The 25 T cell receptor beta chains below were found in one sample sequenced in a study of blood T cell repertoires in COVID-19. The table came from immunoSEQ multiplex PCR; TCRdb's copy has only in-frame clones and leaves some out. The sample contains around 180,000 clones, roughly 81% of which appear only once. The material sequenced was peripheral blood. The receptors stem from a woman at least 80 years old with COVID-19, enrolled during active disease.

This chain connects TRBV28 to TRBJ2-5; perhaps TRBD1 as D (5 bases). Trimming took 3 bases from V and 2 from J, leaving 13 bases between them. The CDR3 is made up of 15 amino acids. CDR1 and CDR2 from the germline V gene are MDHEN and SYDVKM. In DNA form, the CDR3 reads TGTGCCAGCAGTTTGCCCCCAGCAGGGCAAGAGACCCAGTACTTC. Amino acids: CASSLPPAGQETQYF.

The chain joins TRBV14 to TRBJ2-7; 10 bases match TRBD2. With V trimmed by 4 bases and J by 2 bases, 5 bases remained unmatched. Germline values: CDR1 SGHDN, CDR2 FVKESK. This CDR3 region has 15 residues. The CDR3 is CASSPGLAITYEQYF. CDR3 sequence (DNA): TGTGCCAGCAGCCCGGGACTAGCGATAACCTACGAGCAGTACTTC.

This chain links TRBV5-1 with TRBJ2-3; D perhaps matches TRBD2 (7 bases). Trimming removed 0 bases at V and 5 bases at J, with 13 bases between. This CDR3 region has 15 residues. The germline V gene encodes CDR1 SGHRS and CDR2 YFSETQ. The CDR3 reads CASSLDPGGQDTQYF. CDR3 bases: TGCGCCAGCAGCTTGGACCCCGGGGGGCAAGATACGCAGTATTTT. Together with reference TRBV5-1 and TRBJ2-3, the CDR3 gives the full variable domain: KAGVTQTPRYLIKTRGQQVTLSCSPISGHRSVSWYQQTPGQGLQFLFEYFSETQRNKGNFPGRFSGRQFSNSRSEMNVSTLELGDSALYLCASSLDPGGQDTQYFGPGTRLTVL.

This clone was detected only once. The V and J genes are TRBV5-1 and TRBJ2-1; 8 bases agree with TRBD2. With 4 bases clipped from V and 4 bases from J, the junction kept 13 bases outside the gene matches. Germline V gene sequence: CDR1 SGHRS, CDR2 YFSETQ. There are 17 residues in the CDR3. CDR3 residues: CASSPRVPGLVYNEQFF. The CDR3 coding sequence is TGCGCCAGCAGCCCCCGCGTCCCGGGACTAGTATACAATGAGCAGTTCTTC.

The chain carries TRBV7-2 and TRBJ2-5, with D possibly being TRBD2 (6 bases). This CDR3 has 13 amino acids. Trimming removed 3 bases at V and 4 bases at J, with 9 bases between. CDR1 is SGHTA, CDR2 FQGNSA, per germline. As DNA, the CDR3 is TGTGCCAGCAGCTTTAGCGGCGGAGAGACCCAGTACTTC. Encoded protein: CASSFSGGETQYF.

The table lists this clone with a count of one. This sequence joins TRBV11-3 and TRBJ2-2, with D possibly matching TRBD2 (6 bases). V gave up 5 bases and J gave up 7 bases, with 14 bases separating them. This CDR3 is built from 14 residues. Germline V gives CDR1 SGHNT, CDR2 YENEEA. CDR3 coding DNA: TGTGCCAGCAGCCCCCGGGACTCGGGCGGGGAGCTGTTTTTT. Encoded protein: CASSPRDSGGELFF.

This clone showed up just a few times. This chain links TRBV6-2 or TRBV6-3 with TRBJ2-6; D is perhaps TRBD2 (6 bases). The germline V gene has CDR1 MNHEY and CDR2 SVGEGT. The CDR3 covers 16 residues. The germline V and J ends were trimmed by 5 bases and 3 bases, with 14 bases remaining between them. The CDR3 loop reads CASSALRGGGANVLTF. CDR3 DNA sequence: TGTGCCAGCAGTGCCCTTCGGGGAGGTGGGGCCAACGTCCTGACTTTC.

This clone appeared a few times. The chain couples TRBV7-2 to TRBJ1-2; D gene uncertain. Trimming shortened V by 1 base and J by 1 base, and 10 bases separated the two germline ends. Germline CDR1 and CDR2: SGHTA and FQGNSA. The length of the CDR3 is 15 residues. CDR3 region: CASSLDTAVNYGYTF. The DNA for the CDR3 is TGTGCCAGCAGCTTAGATACAGCTGTTAACTATGGCTACACCTTC.

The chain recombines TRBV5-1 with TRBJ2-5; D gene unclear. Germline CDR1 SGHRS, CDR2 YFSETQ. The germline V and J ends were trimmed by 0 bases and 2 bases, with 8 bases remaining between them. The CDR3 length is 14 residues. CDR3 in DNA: TGCGCCAGCAGCTTGGTCCCCCAGCAAGAGACCCAGTACTTC. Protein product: CASSLVPQQETQYF.

The CDR3 loop is CASSKRKGRANEKLFF. The CDR3 region has the DNA TGTGCCAGCAGCAAAAGAAAAGGGCGGGCTAATGAAAAACTGTTTTTT. The gene calls are TRBV21-1 and TRBJ1-4. TRBV21-1 is shown as a pseudogene. The CDR3 totals 16 residues.

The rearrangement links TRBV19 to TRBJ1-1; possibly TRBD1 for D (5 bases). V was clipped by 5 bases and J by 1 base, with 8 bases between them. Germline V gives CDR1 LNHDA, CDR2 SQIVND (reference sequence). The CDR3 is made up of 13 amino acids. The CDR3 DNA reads TGTGCCAGTAGTCGGGACTGGAACACTGAAGCTTTCTTT. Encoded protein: CASSRDWNTEAFF.

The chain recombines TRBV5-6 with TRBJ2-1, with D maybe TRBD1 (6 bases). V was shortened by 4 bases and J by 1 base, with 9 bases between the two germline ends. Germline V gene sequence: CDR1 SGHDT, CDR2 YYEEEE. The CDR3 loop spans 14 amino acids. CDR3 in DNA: TGTGCCAGCAGCCTCCAGGGGTCCTACAATGAGCAGTTCTTC. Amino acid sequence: CASSLQGSYNEQFF.

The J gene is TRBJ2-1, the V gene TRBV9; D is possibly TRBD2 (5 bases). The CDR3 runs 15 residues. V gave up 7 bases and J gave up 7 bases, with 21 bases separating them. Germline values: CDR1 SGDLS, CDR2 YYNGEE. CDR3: CASQALGAGVNEQFF. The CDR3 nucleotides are TGTGCCAGCCAGGCCCTAGGTGCGGGCGTGAATGAGCAGTTCTTC.

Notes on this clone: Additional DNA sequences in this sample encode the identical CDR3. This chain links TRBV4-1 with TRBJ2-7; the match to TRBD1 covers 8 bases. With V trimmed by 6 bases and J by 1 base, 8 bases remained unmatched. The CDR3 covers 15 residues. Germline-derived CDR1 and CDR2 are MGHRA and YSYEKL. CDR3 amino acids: CASSPGTGVSYEQYF. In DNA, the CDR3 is TGCGCCAGCAGTCCCGGGACAGGCGTATCCTACGAGCAGTACTTC.

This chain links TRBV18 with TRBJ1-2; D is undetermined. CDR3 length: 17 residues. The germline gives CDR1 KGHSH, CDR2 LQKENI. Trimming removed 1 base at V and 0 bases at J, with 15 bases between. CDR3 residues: CASSPLAEHPANYGYTF. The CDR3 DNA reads TGTGCCAGCTCACCACTTGCCGAACACCCAGCTAACTATGGCTACACCTTC.

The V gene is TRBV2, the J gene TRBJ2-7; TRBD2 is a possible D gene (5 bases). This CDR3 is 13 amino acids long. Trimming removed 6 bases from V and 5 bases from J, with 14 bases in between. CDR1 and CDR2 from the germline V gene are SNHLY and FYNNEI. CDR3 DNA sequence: TGTGCCAGCAGGAGGACTGCCCGGGACGAGCAGTACTTC. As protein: CASRRTARDEQYF.

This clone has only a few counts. CDR3 in DNA: TGTGCCAGCGGCGTTAGACAGATTCAGTCACCCCTCCACTTT. It translates to CASGVRQIQSPLHF. The gene calls are TRBV5-8 and TRBJ1-6, with a weak D call TRBD1 (5 bases). Trimming took off 7 bases at V and 10 bases at J, with 18 bases between the two ends. This CDR3 has 14 residues. The germline V gene has CDR1 SGHTS and CDR2 YDEGEE.

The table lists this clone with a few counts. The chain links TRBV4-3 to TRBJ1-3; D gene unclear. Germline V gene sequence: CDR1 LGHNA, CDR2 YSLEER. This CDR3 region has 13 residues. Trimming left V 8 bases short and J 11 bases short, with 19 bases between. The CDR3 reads CASARREGLAIYF. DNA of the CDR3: TGCGCCAGCGCTCGTCGGGAAGGGCTTGCCATATATTTT.

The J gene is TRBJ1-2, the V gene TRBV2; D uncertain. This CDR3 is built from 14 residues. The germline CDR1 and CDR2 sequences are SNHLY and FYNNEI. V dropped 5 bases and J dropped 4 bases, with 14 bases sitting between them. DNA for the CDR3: TGTGCCAGCAGTCGTGACGGAGGCCGCTATGGCTACACCTTC. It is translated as CASSRDGGRYGYTF.

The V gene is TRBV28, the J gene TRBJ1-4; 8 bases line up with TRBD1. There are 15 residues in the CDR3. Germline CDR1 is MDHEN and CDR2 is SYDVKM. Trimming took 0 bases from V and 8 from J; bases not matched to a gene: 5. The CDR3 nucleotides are TGTGCCAGCAGTTTATGGACAGGGGAAGGAGAAAAACTGTTTTTT. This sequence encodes CASSLWTGEGEKLFF.

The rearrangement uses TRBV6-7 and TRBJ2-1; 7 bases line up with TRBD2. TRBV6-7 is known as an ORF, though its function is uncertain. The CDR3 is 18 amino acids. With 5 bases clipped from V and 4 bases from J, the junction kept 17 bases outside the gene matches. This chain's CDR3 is CASSESPAGKEGYNEQFF. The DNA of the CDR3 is TGTGCCAGCAGTGAAAGTCCAGCGGGAAAGGAGGGTTACAATGAGCAGTTCTTC.

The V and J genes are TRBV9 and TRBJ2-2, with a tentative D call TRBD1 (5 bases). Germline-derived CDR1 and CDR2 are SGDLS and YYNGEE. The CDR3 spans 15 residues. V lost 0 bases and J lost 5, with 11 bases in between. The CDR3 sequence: CASSVVGHSTGELFF. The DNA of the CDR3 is TGTGCCAGCAGCGTAGTCGGACACAGTACCGGGGAGCTGTTTTTT.

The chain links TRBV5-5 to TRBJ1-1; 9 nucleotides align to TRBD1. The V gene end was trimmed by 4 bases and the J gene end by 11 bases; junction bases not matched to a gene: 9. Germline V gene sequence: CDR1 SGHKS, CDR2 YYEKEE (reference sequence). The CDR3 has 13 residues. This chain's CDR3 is CASSGGQGKLAFF. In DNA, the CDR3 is TGTGCCAGCAGCGGTGGACAGGGGAAATTGGCTTTCTTT.

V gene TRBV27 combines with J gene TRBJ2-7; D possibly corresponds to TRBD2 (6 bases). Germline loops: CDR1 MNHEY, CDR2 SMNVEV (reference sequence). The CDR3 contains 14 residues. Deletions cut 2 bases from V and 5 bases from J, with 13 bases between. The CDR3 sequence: CASSLRRGWDEQYF. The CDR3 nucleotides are TGTGCCAGCAGTTTAAGGAGGGGTTGGGACGAGCAGTACTTC.

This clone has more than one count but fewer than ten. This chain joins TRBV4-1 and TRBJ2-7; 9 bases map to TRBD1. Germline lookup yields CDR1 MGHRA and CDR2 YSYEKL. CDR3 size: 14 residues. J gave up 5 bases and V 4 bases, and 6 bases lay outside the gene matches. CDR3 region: CASSRDRAVNEQYF. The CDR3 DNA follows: TGCGCCAGCAGCCGGGACAGGGCAGTGAACGAGCAGTACTTC.